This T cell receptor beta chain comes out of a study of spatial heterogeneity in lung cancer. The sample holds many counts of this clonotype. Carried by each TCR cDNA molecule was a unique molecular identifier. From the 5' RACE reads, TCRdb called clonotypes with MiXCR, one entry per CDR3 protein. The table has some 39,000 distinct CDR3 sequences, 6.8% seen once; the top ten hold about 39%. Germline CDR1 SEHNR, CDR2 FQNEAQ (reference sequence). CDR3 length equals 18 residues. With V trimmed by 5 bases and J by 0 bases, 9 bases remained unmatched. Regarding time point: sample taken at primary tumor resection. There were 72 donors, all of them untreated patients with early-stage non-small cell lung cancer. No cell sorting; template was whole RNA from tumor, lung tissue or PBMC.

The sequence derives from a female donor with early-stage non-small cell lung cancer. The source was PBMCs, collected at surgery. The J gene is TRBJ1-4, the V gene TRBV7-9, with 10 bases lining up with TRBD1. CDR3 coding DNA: TGTGCCAGCAGCGGCTGGGACAGGGGAAGTGCAACTAATGAAAAACTGTTTTTT. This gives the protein CASSGWDRGSATNEKLFF.